This T cell receptor beta chain was found in a study of T-cell reconstitution after alpha-beta-depleted transplantation in children. TCRbeta library construction was performed incorporating unique molecular identifiers. A single record per CDR3 protein comes from TCRdb applying MiXCR to the PCR reads. The sample gives approximately 630,000 distinct CDR3 sequences, around 13% of which show up once; about 0.79% is in the top ten. This clonotype was found a few times. This TCR came from a girl aged 2-10 years with congenital amegakaryocytic thrombocytopenia, due to receive a stem cell transplant. Sequencing was performed on PBMCs, taken before TCRalphabeta/CD19-depleted stem cell transplant.

CDR3 amino acids: CASSLARSGTYNEQFF. CDR3 coding DNA: TGTGCCAGCAGCTTAGCCCGTAGCGGGACTTACAATGAGCAGTTCTTC. The chain links TRBV11-2 to TRBJ2-1; 8 positions match TRBD2. CDR1 SGHAT and CDR2 FQNNGV come from the germline V gene. Losses at the gene ends were 1 base for V and 4 bases for J; bases not matched to a gene: 6. The CDR3 runs to 16 residues.